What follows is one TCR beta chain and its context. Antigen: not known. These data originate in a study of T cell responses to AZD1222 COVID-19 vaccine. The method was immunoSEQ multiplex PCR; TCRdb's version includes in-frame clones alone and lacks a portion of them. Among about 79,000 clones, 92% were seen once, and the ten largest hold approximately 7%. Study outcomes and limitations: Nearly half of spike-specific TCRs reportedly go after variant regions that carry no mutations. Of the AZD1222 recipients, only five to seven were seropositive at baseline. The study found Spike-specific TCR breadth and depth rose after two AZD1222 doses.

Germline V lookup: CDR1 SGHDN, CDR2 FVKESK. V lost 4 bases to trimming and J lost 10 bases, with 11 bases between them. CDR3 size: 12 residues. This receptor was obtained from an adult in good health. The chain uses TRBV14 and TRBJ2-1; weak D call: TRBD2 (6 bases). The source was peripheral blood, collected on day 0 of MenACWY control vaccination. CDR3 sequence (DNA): TGTGCCAGCAGCCCGCCGGGGGACGAGCAGTTCTTC. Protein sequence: CASSPPGDEQFF.